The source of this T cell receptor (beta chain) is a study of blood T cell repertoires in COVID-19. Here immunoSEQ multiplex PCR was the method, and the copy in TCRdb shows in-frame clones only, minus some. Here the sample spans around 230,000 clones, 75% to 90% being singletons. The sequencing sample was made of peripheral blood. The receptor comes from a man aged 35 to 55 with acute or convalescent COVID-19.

As DNA, the CDR3 is TGTGCCAGCAGTTTGATGGATCCGGGACTCCAGTACTTC. Translated: CASSLMDPGLQYF. The chain has TRBV12-3 or TRBV12-4 and TRBJ2-7, with D possibly TRBD2 on 6 matching bases. CDR3 length: 13 residues. V lost 3 bases and J 10 bases, leaving 16 bases between the germline ends.